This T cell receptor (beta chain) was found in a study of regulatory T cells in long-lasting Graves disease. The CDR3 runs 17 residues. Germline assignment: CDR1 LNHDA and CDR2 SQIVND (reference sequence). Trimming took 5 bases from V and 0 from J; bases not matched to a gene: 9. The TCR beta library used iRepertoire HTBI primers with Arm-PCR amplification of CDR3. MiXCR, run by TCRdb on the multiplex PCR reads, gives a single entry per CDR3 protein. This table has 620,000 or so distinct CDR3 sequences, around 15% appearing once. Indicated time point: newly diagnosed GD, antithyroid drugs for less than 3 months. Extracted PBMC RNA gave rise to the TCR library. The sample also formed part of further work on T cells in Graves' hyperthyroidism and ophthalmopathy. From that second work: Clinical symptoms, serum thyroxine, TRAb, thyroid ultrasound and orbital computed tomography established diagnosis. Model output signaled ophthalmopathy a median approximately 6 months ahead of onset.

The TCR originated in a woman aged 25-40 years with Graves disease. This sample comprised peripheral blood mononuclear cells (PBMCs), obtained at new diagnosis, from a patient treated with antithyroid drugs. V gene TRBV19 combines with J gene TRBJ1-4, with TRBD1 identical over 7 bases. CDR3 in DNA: TGTGCCAGTAGTCCTCCGGGACAGTTCGCAACTAATGAAAAACTGTTTTTT. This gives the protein CASSPPGQFATNEKLFF.